Shown below are 21 T cell receptor beta chains from a single sample sequenced in a study of Graves' ophthalmopathy and Graves' hyperthyroidism. Amplification targeted the TCR beta CDR3 regions, with RNA transcripts as the source material. HTBI primers served in a first-round RT-PCR, which a second-round multiplex PCR followed. TCRdb recomputed calls from the multiplex PCR reads with MiXCR, one row per CDR3 protein. The top ten hold roughly 2.3% of the sample, which has some 370,000 distinct CDR3 sequences, approximately 18% seen once. Input material: peripheral blood. Receptor source: an adult woman with stable Graves' hyperthyroidism.

This clonotype has ten or more counts. The chain joins TRBV12-3 or TRBV12-4 to TRBJ1-5; D call uncertain. The germline V and J ends were trimmed by 3 bases and 3 bases, with 12 bases remaining between them. The CDR3 extends over 15 amino acids. As DNA, the CDR3 is TGTGCCAGCAGTTTTGGGGATTCCGTCAATCAGCCCCAGCATTTT. This gives the protein CASSFGDSVNQPQHF.

Many counts were recorded for this clonotype. This chain links TRBV12-3 or TRBV12-4 with TRBJ2-2, with a weak D call TRBD1 (6 bases). The V gene lost 3 bases and the J gene lost 3 bases, with 11 bases spanning the gap. This CDR3 region has 15 residues. Written as DNA, the CDR3 is TGTGCCAGCAGTTTTACAGGGATTGACACCGGGGAGCTGTTTTTT. This translates into CASSFTGIDTGELFF.

This clonotype showed up many times. The genes are TRBV11-2 and TRBJ2-7; TRBD1 matches at 11 bases. The CDR3 length is 15 residues. The germline V gene encodes CDR1 SGHAT and CDR2 FQNNGV. Trimming cost V 5 bases and J 4 bases; bases outside gene matches: 7. The CDR3 DNA reads as TGTGCCAGCAGCACGCCGGGACAGGGGGTATACGAGCAGTACTTC. Its translation is CASSTPGQGVYEQYF. Full variable domain (missing parts from reference TRBV11-2 and TRBJ2-7): EAGVAQSPRYKIIEKRQSVAFWCNPISGHATLYWYQQILGQGPKLLIQFQNNGVVDDSQLPKDRFSAERLKGVDSTLKIQPAKLEDSAVYLCASSTPGQGVYEQYFGPGTRLTVT.

In this sample, this clonotype turned up many times. V usage is TRBV7-2 and J usage is TRBJ2-5, with D uncertain. The V end lost 1 base, the J end lost 1 base, and 10 bases lay between the germline ends. The CDR3 sequence is 15 residues long. In germline, CDR1 is SGHTA, CDR2 FQGNSA. CDR3 coding DNA: TGTGCCAGCAGCTTAGGCAACGGTGTCCAAGAGACCCAGTACTTC. As protein: CASSLGNGVQETQYF.

This clonotype was seen many times. A much larger clonotype is one base distant, so this may be a read error. This chain connects TRBV7-2 to TRBJ2-7, with D unresolved. V was pared by 2 bases and J by 6 bases, with 17 bases between. The CDR3 is 15 residues long. CDR1 SGHTA and CDR2 FQGNSA come from the germline V gene. CDR3 residues: CASSLWAAARIEQYF. CDR3 bases: TGTGCCAGCAGCTTATGGGCCGCCGCACGGATCGAGCAGTACTTC.

This clonotype has at least ten counts. The chain joins TRBV28 to TRBJ1-2, with 10 nucleotides matching TRBD1. Germline CDR1 is MDHEN and CDR2 is SYDVKM. Losses at the gene ends were 5 bases for V and 7 bases for J; bases not matched to a gene: 7. This CDR3 is built from 14 residues. CDR3 region: CASSLAGTGVGYTF. CDR3 nucleotides: TGTGCCAGCAGTCTTGCCGGGACAGGGGTTGGCTACACCTTC.

This clonotype has a count of ten or more. This chain joins TRBV20-1 and TRBJ2-2; 8 nucleotides agree with TRBD2. Per germline, CDR1 DFQATT and CDR2 SNEGSKA (reference sequence). The ends lost 4 bases at V and 1 base at J; junction bases unmatched: 8. The CDR3 sequence is 16 residues long. DNA for the CDR3: TGCAGTGCTATTAGCGGGACCTTCCTGAACACCGGGGAGCTGTTTTTT. This gives the protein CSAISGTFLNTGELFF.

On this clonotype: A much larger clone is a single base away; this may be a read error. CDR3 in DNA: TGTGCCAGCAGTTTCAAGGGGGCTGAGACCCATTACTTC. Translating gives CASSFKGAETHYF. V usage is TRBV12-3 or TRBV12-4 and J usage is TRBJ2-5; TRBD1 aligns across 7 bases. The CDR3 has 13 amino acids.

The sample holds one count of this clonotype. The rearrangement joins TRBV6-5 to TRBJ1-1, with TRBD1 matching 11 bases. CDR1 and CDR2 from the germline V gene are MNHEY and SVGAGI. The CDR3 runs to 17 residues. V lost 2 bases and J lost 11; bases outside the gene matches: 16. CDR3 sequence: CASSYGWGQGVRAVAFF. DNA for the CDR3: TGTGCCAGCAGTTACGGATGGGGACAGGGGGTCCGTGCGGTGGCTTTCTTT.

This clonotype was detected only a few times. The CDR3 DNA follows: TGTGCCAGCAGTGAAGCGCCCAGCACCGAGCAGTACTTC. This gives the protein CASSEAPSTEQYF. The J gene is TRBJ2-7, the V gene TRBV6-1; D gene ambiguous. From germline, CDR1 is MNHNS and CDR2 SASEGT. This CDR3 has 13 amino acids. Trimming shortened V by 0 bases and J by 6 bases, and 9 bases separated the two germline ends.

Many counts were recorded for this clonotype. The chain carries TRBV5-1 and TRBJ2-7, with D tentatively TRBD2 (5 bases). The CDR3 runs to 14 residues. Trimming shortened V by 2 bases and J by 2 bases, and 11 bases separated the two germline ends. Germline assignment: CDR1 SGHRS and CDR2 YFSETQ. Here the CDR3 reads CASSLRGMTYEQYF. CDR3 DNA sequence: TGCGCCAGCAGCTTAAGAGGGATGACCTACGAGCAGTACTTC.

Comments on this clonotype: This could be a read error, since a much larger clone is one nucleotide away. V and J are TRBV12-3 or TRBV12-4 and TRBJ1-5; 7 nucleotides match TRBD1. The CDR3 sequence is 12 residues long. CDR3 DNA sequence: TGTGACAGCAGTCCCCCACAGGGGACCCAGCATTTT. Protein: CDSSPPQGTQHF.

This clonotype was recorded at least ten times. The rearrangement joins TRBV5-1 to TRBJ1-1; a possible D gene is TRBD1 (5 bases). This CDR3 comprises 14 residues. The V end was cut by 3 bases, the J end by 5 bases, with 14 bases between. In germline, CDR1 is SGHRS, CDR2 YFSETQ. CDR3 DNA: TGCGCCAGCAGCTCCGGTCCAGGGCAAACTGAAGCTTTCTTT. Its protein is CASSSGPGQTEAFF.

At least ten counts were recorded for this clonotype. CDR3 nucleotides: TGTGCCAGCCGGAGAACAGAGAACTATGGCTACACCTTC. It specifies CASRRTENYGYTF. The chain carries TRBV6-1 and TRBJ1-2; D remains unclear. V was pared by 8 bases and J by 2 bases, with 12 bases between. The CDR3 covers 13 residues. Germline loops: CDR1 MNHNS, CDR2 SASEGT.

This clonotype was picked up many times. The chain combines TRBV6-5 with TRBJ1-1; D may be TRBD1 (6 bases). Germline V CDR1 and CDR2: MNHEY, SVGAGI. CDR3 length equals 14 residues. Trimming shortened V by 9 bases and J by 1 base, and 15 bases separated the two germline ends. CDR3 region: CASSRRGPNTEAFF. Here the CDR3 DNA reads TGTGCCAGTTCCAGGCGGGGGCCGAACACTGAAGCTTTCTTT.

The chain joins TRBV11-2 to TRBJ2-5, with 13 bases fitting TRBD2. CDR3 length: 15 residues. Per germline, CDR1 SGHAT and CDR2 FQNNGV. J was trimmed by 5 bases and V by 4 bases; bases with no gene match: 4. The CDR3 sequence is CASSSTTSGGETQYF. The CDR3 DNA sequence: TGTGCCAGCAGCTCGACGACTAGCGGGGGGGAGACCCAGTACTTC.

J is TRBJ2-3 and V is TRBV12-3 or TRBV12-4; 10 positions match TRBD1. The CDR3 has 16 amino acids. The J segment lost 2 bases and the V segment lost 4 bases, leaving 6 bases of the junction unmatched. The CDR3, as DNA: TGTGCCAGCAGTTCCCGGGACAGGGGCGACACAGATACGCAGTATTTT. This sequence encodes CASSSRDRGDTDTQYF.

This clonotype was recorded many times. The V call is TRBV2, the J call TRBJ2-5; 7 bases are a match to TRBD2. The V gene's germline CDR1 is SNHLY and CDR2 FYNNEI. The CDR3 is 15 amino acids. The ends lost 7 bases at V and 1 base at J; junction bases unmatched: 9. This chain's CDR3 is CASTPKLAFQETQYF. The CDR3, as DNA: TGTGCCAGCACCCCCAAACTAGCGTTCCAAGAGACCCAGTACTTC.

This clonotype appeared many times. The chain couples TRBV28 to TRBJ1-4; D might be TRBD1 (5 bases). The CDR3 sequence is 14 residues long. Trimming took 6 bases from V and 8 from J, leaving 16 bases between them. The germline gives CDR1 MDHEN, CDR2 SYDVKM. CDR3 protein: CASSGAGTDEKLFF. Written as DNA, the CDR3 is TGTGCCAGCAGCGGGGCGGGGACTGACGAAAAACTGTTTTTT. Drawing the rest from reference TRBV28 and TRBJ1-4, the complete variable domain is DVKVTQSSRYLVKRTGEKVFLECVQDMDHENMFWYRQDPGLGLRLIYFSYDVKMKEKGDIPEGYSVSREKKERFSLILESASTNQTSMYLCASSGAGTDEKLFFGSGTQLSVL.

This clonotype has ten or more counts. The chain combines TRBV28 with TRBJ2-4, with 7 bases fitting TRBD1. V trimming: 7 bases; J trimming: 9 bases; junction bases outside the gene matches: 6. The germline CDR1 and CDR2 sequences are MDHEN and SYDVKM. CDR3 size: 12 residues. The CDR3 region has the DNA TGTGCCAGCACCCGAGGGGGCGGCATTCAGTACTTC. It is translated as CASTRGGGIQYF.

This clonotype was seen repeatedly, ten times or more. CDR3 nucleotides: TGTGCCTGGAGACAGGGGTCAGCACCCCTCCACTTT. It encodes CAWRQGSAPLHF. This sequence joins TRBV30 and TRBJ1-6; 7 bases align to TRBD1. V was pared by 3 bases and J by 11 bases, with 4 bases of the junction left unmatched. CDR1 GTSNPN and CDR2 SVGIG come from the germline V gene (reference sequence). The CDR3 is 12 amino acids.